The rows below give T cell receptor beta chains drawn from one sample of a study of cytomegalovirus exposure and HLA in healthy donors. Some clones are missing from TCRdb's copy, which holds only in-frame ones; the method was immunoSEQ multiplex PCR. The data contain tens of thousands of clones, about 7.6% of them singletons. Source material: PBMCs. These receptors all come from a man in his fifties or sixties in good health and CMV-seronegative. The CDR3 runs from the conserved cysteine through the conserved F or W. A D gene is named only where the DNA matches it firmly. Expanded clones get a size class; other rows say once, few or many, or leave the size out.

J | size | D | V | DNA | CDR3
TRBJ2-1 | few | TRBD2 | TRBV4-2 | TGTGCCAGCAGCCAATATCTAGCGGGAGGGGTTTTCGGGAATGAGCAGTTCTTC | CASSQYLAGGVFGNEQFF
TRBJ2-5 | few | - | TRBV5-1 | TGCGCCAGCAGCTTTGGGGCGGAGACCCAGTACTTC | CASSFGAETQYF
TRBJ2-1 | - | TRBD2 | TRBV4-3 | TGCGCCAGCAGCCAAGAACTAGCGGGAGGTGGCCGAGATGAGCAGTTCTTC | CASSQELAGGGRDEQFF
TRBJ2-7 | - | TRBD2 | TRBV18 | TGTGCCAGCTCACCGCGCCGGGGGGGGTCCTACGAGCAGTACTTC | CASSPRRGGSYEQYF
TRBJ1-1 | - | - | TRBV2 | TGTGCCAGCGGCTTAGGGGGAAACACTGAAGCTTTCTTT | CASGLGGNTEAFF
TRBJ2-2 | - | - | TRBV9 | TGTGCCAGCAGCGTTATGGAGATTGGCACCGGGGAGCTGTTTTTT | CASSVMEIGTGELFF
TRBJ1-5 | - | - | TRBV27 | TGTGCCAGCAGTTTTGGGGGCTCGAGTCAGCCCCAGCATTTT | CASSFGGSSQPQHF
TRBJ2-2 | - | - | TRBV28 | TGTGCCGCGGGCCGGGAGCTGTTTTTT | CAAGRELFF
TRBJ2-3 | few | TRBD1 | TRBV19 | TGTGCCAGTAGTAGTCGACAGGGAGGCACAGATACGCAGTATTTT | CASSSRQGGTDTQYF
TRBJ2-2 | few | - | TRBV10-2 | TGCGGCGTGTCTAGCAGCGGGAACACCGGGGAGCTGTTTTTT | CGVSSSGNTGELFF
TRBJ1-1 | few | TRBD1 | TRBV7-9 | TGTGCCAGCAGCTCAGGACAGGGGGCCGACACTGAAGCTTTCTTT | CASSSGQGADTEAFF
TRBJ2-3 | - | TRBD2 | TRBV28 | TGTGCCAGCAGTTTACAAACGGGGGGGCGAGATACGCAGTATTTT | CASSLQTGGRDTQYF